This T cell receptor (beta chain) was retrieved from a study of T cell repertoires in cytomegalovirus infection. Study overall: In public TCR beta signatures, there were indications of both CMV infection and matching HLA type. Overall study findings and caveats: Within the response measured ex vivo, HLA-C-restricted CMV-specific TCR beta clonotypes were dominant. The cumulative frequency of public TCR beta families distinguished individuals who carried CMV together with the relevant HLA.

Worth noting for this clonotype: Its antigen remains unidentified.

TCRdb ran MiXCR on the reads and lists one entry per CDR3 protein. The data contain about 740,000 distinct CDR3 sequences, 35% of them singletons. This CDR3 spans 15 amino acids. Trimming took 4 bases from V and 7 from J, leaving 18 bases between them. The germline gives CDR1 SGHNT, CDR2 YYREEE (reference sequence). The chain recombines TRBV5-4 with TRBJ2-1; D is possibly TRBD1 or TRBD2 (5 bases each). What was sequenced was PBMCs. This receptor was obtained from a human donor in good health (CMV status not recorded). Some clones in this sample may be carry-over from other donors' samples. Written as DNA, the CDR3 is TGTGCCAGCAGCCCGGATGGGGGTTTCGGTAATGAGCAGTTCTTC. It translates to CASSPDGGFGNEQFF.